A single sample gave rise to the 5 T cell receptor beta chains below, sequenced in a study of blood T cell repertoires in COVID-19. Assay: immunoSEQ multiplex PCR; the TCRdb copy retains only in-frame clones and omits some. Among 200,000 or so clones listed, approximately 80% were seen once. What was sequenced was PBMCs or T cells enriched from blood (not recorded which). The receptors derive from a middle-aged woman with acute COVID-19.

This CDR3 is CAISTGTGDYEQYF. DNA for the CDR3: TGTGCCATCAGTACCGGGACAGGGGACTACGAGCAGTACTTC. The chain has TRBV10-3 and TRBJ2-7; 10 bases are a match to TRBD1. The CDR3 is made up of 14 amino acids. From germline, CDR1 is ENHRY and CDR2 SYGVKD. Trimming removed 5 bases from V and 3 bases from J; junction bases left unmatched: 4.

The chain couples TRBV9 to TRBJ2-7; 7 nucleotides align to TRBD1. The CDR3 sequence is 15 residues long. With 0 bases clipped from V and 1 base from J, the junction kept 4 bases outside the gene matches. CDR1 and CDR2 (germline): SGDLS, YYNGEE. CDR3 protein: CASSVEDRLSYEQYF. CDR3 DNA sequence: TGTGCCAGCAGCGTAGAGGACAGGCTTTCCTACGAGCAGTACTTC.

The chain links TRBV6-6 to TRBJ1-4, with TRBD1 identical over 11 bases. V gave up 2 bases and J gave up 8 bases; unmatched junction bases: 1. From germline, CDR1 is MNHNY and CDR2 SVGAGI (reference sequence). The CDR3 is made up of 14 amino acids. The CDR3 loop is CASSYGDRGEKLFF. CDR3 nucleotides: TGTGCCAGCAGTTACGGGGACAGGGGGGAAAAACTGTTTTTT.

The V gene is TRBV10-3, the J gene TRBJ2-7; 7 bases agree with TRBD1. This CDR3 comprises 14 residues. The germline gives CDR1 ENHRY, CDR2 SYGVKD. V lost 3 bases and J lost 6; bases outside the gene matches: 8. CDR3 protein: CAISERTGPSEQYF. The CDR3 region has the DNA TGTGCCATCAGTGAAAGGACAGGTCCCAGCGAGCAGTACTTC.

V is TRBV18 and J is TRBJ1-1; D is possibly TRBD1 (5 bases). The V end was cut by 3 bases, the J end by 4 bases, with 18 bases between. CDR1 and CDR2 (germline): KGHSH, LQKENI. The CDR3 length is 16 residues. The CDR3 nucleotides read TGTGCCAGCTCACCGCCCTTGGCGGGACGTGGCACTGAAGCTTTCTTT. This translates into CASSPPLAGRGTEAFF.